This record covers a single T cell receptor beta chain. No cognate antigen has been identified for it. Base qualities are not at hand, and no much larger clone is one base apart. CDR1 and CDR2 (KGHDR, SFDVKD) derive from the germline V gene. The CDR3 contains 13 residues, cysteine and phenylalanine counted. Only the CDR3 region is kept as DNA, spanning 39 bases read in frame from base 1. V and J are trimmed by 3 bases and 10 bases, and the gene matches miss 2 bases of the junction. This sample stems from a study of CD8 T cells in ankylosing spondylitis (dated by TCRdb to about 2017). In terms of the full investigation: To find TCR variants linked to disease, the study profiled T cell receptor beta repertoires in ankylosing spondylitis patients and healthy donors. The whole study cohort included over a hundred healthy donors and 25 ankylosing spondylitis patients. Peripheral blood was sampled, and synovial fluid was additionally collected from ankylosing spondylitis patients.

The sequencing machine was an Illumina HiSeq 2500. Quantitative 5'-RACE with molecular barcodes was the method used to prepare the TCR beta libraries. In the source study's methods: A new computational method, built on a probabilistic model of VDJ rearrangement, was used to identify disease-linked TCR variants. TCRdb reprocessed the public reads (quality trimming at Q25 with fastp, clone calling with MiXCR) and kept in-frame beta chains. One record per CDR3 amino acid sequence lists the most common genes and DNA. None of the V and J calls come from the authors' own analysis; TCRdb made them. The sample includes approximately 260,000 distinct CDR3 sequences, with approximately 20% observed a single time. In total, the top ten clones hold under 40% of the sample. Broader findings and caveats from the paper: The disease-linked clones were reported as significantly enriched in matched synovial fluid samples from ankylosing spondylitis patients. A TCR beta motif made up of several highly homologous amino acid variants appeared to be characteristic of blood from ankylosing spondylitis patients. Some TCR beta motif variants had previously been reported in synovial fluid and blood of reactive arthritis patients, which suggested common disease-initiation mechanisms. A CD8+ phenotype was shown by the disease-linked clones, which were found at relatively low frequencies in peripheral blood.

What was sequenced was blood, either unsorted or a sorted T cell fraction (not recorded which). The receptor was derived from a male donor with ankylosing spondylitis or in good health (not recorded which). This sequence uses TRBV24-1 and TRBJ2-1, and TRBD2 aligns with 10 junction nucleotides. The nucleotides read TGTGCCACCAGTGATCTAGCGGGAGTCGAGCAGTTCTTC. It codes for CATSDLAGVEQFF.